The next 28 T cell receptor beta chains were all read from a single sample in a study of CD8+CD57+ T cells in acquired aplastic anemia. Investigators profiled TCR beta VDJ and CDR3 from genomic DNA template. MiXCR, run by TCRdb on the reads, gives a single entry per CDR3 protein. The table lists some 170,000 distinct CDR3 sequences, 40% to 55% of them singletons. Patients included in sequencing had previously demonstrated CD8+CD57+ cell expansion by flow cytometry. The sample comprised sorted CD4+, CD8+, or CD8+CD57+ T cells (not recorded which) from PBMCs. The receptors were gathered from a human donor with aplastic anemia.

This clonotype came up many times. The chain employs TRBV7-2 and TRBJ2-1; D tentatively fits TRBD1 or TRBD2 (6 bases each). Trimming removed 5 bases from V and 5 bases from J, with 16 bases in between. The CDR3 contains 15 residues. Germline V CDR1 and CDR2: SGHTA, FQGNSA. The CDR3 nucleotides read TGTGCCAGCAGCATGTTGGGGGGCTTTAACAATGAGCAGTTCTTC. Translated: CASSMLGGFNNEQFF.

This clonotype has a handful of counts. Being one base from a much bigger clone, this may be a read error. V gene TRBV7-2 combines with J gene TRBJ2-5; TRBD2 matches 7 bases. Germline assignment: CDR1 SGHTA and CDR2 FQGNSA. The CDR3 extends over 14 amino acids. The CDR3 region has the DNA TGTGCCAGCAGCTTACTAGCGGACCAAGAGGCCCAGTACTTC. This gives the protein CASSLLADQEAQYF.

At least ten counts were recorded for this clonotype. The J gene is TRBJ1-3, the V gene TRBV20-1, with no clear D. Trimming pared 6 bases from V and 2 bases from J, leaving 17 bases between. This CDR3 contains 15 residues. Germline loops: CDR1 DFQATT, CDR2 SNEGSKA (reference sequence). CDR3 nucleotides: TGCAGTGCCAGTCGGGATCAAGACGCTGGAAACACCATATATTTT. It codes for CSASRDQDAGNTIYF.

The CDR3 nucleotides read TGTGCCAGCAGCGGGACAGGTAGCTACACCTTC. Translating gives CASSGTGSYTF. This sequence joins TRBV12-3 or TRBV12-4 and TRBJ1-2, with 8 bases fitting TRBD1. The junction had 3 bases not matched to a gene; V was cut back by 6 bases and J by 9 bases. The CDR3 consists of 11 residues.

The sample holds many counts of this clonotype. The rearrangement uses TRBV20-1 and TRBJ1-2; D may be TRBD1 (6 bases). The germline V and J ends were trimmed by 0 bases and 5 bases, with 13 bases remaining between them. The germline V gene has CDR1 DFQATT and CDR2 SNEGSKA (reference sequence). This CDR3 region has 14 residues. Here the CDR3 DNA reads TGCAGTGCTAGAGAAGAGACAGGCTGGTATGGCTACACCTTC. Its translation is CSAREETGWYGYTF.

This chain links TRBV20-1 with TRBJ2-7; TRBD1 aligns across 9 bases. Germline CDR1 and CDR2: DFQATT and SNEGSKA (reference sequence). CDR3 length: 15 amino acids. Losses at the gene ends were 8 bases for V and 5 bases for J; bases not matched to a gene: 16. The CDR3, as DNA: TGCAGTTACGAGGTAATGGCGGGACAGGGCAACGAGCAGTACTTC. Residues: CSYEVMAGQGNEQYF.

The chain carries TRBV10-3 and TRBJ1-1; D gene unclear. CDR1 and CDR2 from the germline V gene are ENHRY and SYGVKD. V dropped 9 bases and J dropped 10 bases, with 21 bases sitting between them. The CDR3 consists of 13 residues. The CDR3 region is CAIKGHGPSGAFF. CDR3 nucleotide sequence: TGTGCCATTAAAGGTCATGGACCGTCCGGAGCTTTCTTT.

This clonotype was recorded many times. V gene TRBV19 combines with J gene TRBJ1-2; TRBD1 agrees at 8 bases. This CDR3 has 15 amino acids. Germline CDR1 LNHDA, CDR2 SQIVND (reference sequence). Trimming removed 8 bases from V and 4 bases from J; junction bases left unmatched: 12. CDR3 nucleotide sequence: TGTGCCAGTGCGGACAGGGCCGGATCCTCCTATGGCTACACCTTC. Amino acids: CASADRAGSSYGYTF.

The gene calls are TRBV7-2 and TRBJ2-1, with 8 bases lining up with TRBD1. Germline V lookup: CDR1 SGHTA, CDR2 FQGNSA. Unmatched junction bases numbered 7, after V lost 6 bases and J lost 6 bases. The CDR3 is 14 amino acids. The CDR3 protein is CASRGTGSANEQFF. The CDR3 nucleotides read TGTGCCAGCAGGGGGACAGGTTCGGCCAATGAGCAGTTCTTC.

Turning to this clonotype: Germline and junction disagree at one end, which may indicate a read error. The chain couples TRBV10-3 to TRBJ2-6, with D perhaps TRBD1 (5 bases). Germline V gives CDR1 ENHRY, CDR2 SYGVKD. This CDR3 contains 17 residues. DNA for the CDR3: TGTGCCAGCAGTAAAACTCCAGGGCTAGCTGGGGCCAACGTCCTGACTTTC. Residues: CASSKTPGLAGANVLTF.

There are a few counts of this clonotype. This chain connects TRBV11-2 to TRBJ2-1; D is possibly TRBD2 (7 bases). The CDR3 consists of 15 residues. V shed 2 bases and J shed 9 bases, with 17 bases lying between them. Germline V gene sequence: CDR1 SGHAT, CDR2 FQNNGV. The DNA for the CDR3 is TGTGCCAGCAGCTTACTCCTGCTGGGAGGGGGTGAGCAGTTCTTC. The encoded protein is CASSLLLLGGGEQFF. The variable domain in full, completed from reference TRBV11-2 and TRBJ2-1, reads EAGVAQSPRYKIIEKRQSVAFWCNPISGHATLYWYQQILGQGPKLLIQFQNNGVVDDSQLPKDRFSAERLKGVDSTLKIQPAKLEDSAVYLCASSLLLLGGGEQFFGPGTRLTVL.

On this clonotype: At one end, the junction sequence differs from germline, possibly due to a read error. The chain links TRBV10-2 to TRBJ2-5; D remains unclear. The V gene's germline CDR1 is WSHSY and CDR2 SAAADI. CDR3 length: 13 residues. CDR3 coding DNA: TGCGCCAGCAGTGAGGTTCGACAAGAGAGCCAGTACTTC. It codes for CASSEVRQESQYF.

The V gene is TRBV29-1, the J gene TRBJ1-1; D is ambiguous. Germline CDR1 and CDR2: SQVTM and ANQGSEA. Trimming removed 0 bases at V and 8 bases at J, with 13 bases between. The CDR3 is 13 amino acids. As DNA, the CDR3 is TGCAGCGTTGAAGAAGTGAGAGGACCAGAAGCTTTCTTT. Its translation: CSVEEVRGPEAFF.

The genes are TRBV19 and TRBJ1-5; 7 bases align to TRBD1. The CDR3 covers 17 residues. V dropped 6 bases and J dropped 0; count of bases not matched to a gene: 11. Germline V gives CDR1 LNHDA, CDR2 SQIVND (reference sequence). The CDR3 region is CASRMIGTVYSNQPQHF. DNA for the CDR3: TGTGCCAGTAGGATGATCGGGACAGTCTATAGCAATCAGCCCCAGCATTTT.

The gene calls are TRBV6-1 and TRBJ1-6; 7 positions agree with TRBD1. The CDR3 loop spans 15 amino acids. After removal of 5 bases from V and 8 bases from J, the junction contained 9 bases not matched to a gene. Germline CDR1 and CDR2: MNHNS and SASEGT. This CDR3 reads CASSRTQGGDSPLHF. In nucleotides, the CDR3 is TGTGCCAGCAGTCGGACTCAGGGGGGCGATTCACCCCTCCACTTT.

This chain uses TRBV29-1 with TRBJ1-2, with 9 bases fitting TRBD1. Germline loops: CDR1 SQVTM, CDR2 ANQGSEA. The CDR3 sequence is 13 residues long. The J segment lost 8 bases and the V segment lost 3 bases, leaving 7 bases of the junction unmatched. The CDR3 DNA follows: TGCAGCGTTGATCCACAGGGGGCTCGAGGCTACACCTTC. Translated, it gives CSVDPQGARGYTF.

Comments on this clonotype: A clone one base away is much larger, so this may be a read error. The CDR3 sequence is CASSRSGGAADTQYF. The CDR3 coding sequence is TGTGCCAGCAGCCGTAGCGGGGGGGCAGCAGATACGCAGTATTTT. The chain uses TRBV7-8 and TRBJ2-3; the match to TRBD2 covers 11 bases. V was clipped by 5 bases and J by 4 bases; unmatched bases: 5. Germline values: CDR1 SGHVS, CDR2 FQNEAQ. CDR3 length: 15 amino acids.

This clonotype was observed at least ten times. CDR3 nucleotide sequence: TGCGCCAGCAGACGGGACAGGGGGCGCATGAACACTGAAGCTTTCTTT. It encodes CASRRDRGRMNTEAFF. The chain is built from TRBV5-1 and TRBJ1-1; 12 bases match TRBD1. This CDR3 region has 16 residues. With 5 bases clipped from V and 0 bases from J, the junction kept 5 bases outside the gene matches. Germline V gives CDR1 SGHRS, CDR2 YFSETQ.

This clonotype showed up many times. J is TRBJ1-2 and V is TRBV5-5; tentative D call: TRBD1 (6 bases). V lost 4 bases, J lost 4 bases, and 14 bases lay in between. CDR1 is SGHKS and CDR2 is YYEKEE in the germline V gene (reference sequence). CDR3 length: 14 residues. The CDR3: CASSIPGESYGYTF. The CDR3 nucleotides read TGTGCCAGCAGCATCCCAGGGGAATCCTATGGCTACACCTTC.

This clonotype was seen ten or more times. This chain connects TRBV3-1 to TRBJ1-6, with a possible D match to TRBD1 (5 bases). Germline assignment: CDR1 LGHDT and CDR2 YNNKEL (reference sequence). V shed 0 bases and J shed 10 bases, with 10 bases lying between them. The CDR3 covers 14 residues. The DNA for the CDR3 is TGTGCCAGCAGCCAAGATCTGGGGCACTCACCCCTCCACTTT. Amino acid sequence: CASSQDLGHSPLHF. The full variable domain, its missing parts supplied by reference TRBV3-1 and TRBJ1-6, is DTAVSQTPKYLVTQMGNDKSIKCEQNLGHDTMYWYKQDSKKFLKIMFSYNNKELIINETVPNRFSPKSPDKAHLNLHINSLELGDSAVYFCASSQDLGHSPLHFGNGTRLTVT.

This clonotype was observed many times. This chain links TRBV7-2 with TRBJ1-1; unclear D gene. This CDR3 spans 13 amino acids. Trimming left V 7 bases short and J 1 base short, with 10 bases between. Germline-derived CDR1 and CDR2 are SGHTA and FQGNSA. The CDR3 nucleotides read TGTGCCAGCACCCGTCTTCAGAACACTGAAGCTTTCTTT. Encoded protein: CASTRLQNTEAFF.

The genes are TRBV25-1 and TRBJ1-2, with a tentative D call TRBD1 (5 bases). From germline, CDR1 is MGHDK and CDR2 SYGVNS. The CDR3 is 16 amino acids. Between the trimmed V and J ends, which lost 6 bases and 2 bases, there was a span of 19 bases. CDR3 residues: CASRDLGQGGNYGYTF. Written as DNA, the CDR3 is TGTGCCAGCAGAGATCTGGGGCAGGGCGGGAACTATGGCTACACCTTC.

This clonotype turned up a few times. The rearrangement joins TRBV6-1 to TRBJ2-7; a possible D gene is TRBD1 (5 bases). CDR1 is MNHNS and CDR2 is SASEGT in the germline V gene. The CDR3 extends over 11 amino acids. V dropped 3 bases and J dropped 6 bases, with 6 bases sitting between them. The CDR3 loop is CASSDGAEQYF. CDR3 DNA: TGTGCCAGCAGTGATGGGGCCGAGCAGTACTTC.

This clonotype was seen a single time. The rearrangement links TRBV19 to TRBJ2-3; D unclear. The germline V gene has CDR1 LNHDA and CDR2 SQIVND (reference sequence). Trimming removed 7 bases at V and 3 bases at J, with 11 bases between. The CDR3 length is 13 residues. CDR3 sequence (DNA): TGTGCCAGTAAGGCCATCACTACAGATACGCAGTATTTT. It is translated as CASKAITTDTQYF.

This clonotype occurred a few times. CDR3 DNA sequence: TGTGCCAGCTACAGGCTCTGGTCTGAAGCTTTCTTT. Translation gives CASYRLWSEAFF. This sequence joins TRBV2 and TRBJ1-1; a weak D match, TRBD1 (5 bases). Trimming pared 8 bases from V and 6 bases from J, leaving 13 bases between. The CDR3 has 12 residues. Germline loops: CDR1 SNHLY, CDR2 FYNNEI. The full variable domain, its missing parts supplied by reference TRBV2 and TRBJ1-1, is EPEVTQTPSHQVTQMGQEVILRCVPISNHLYFYWYRQILGQKVEFLVSFYNNEISEKSEIFDDQFSVERPDGSNFTLKIRSTKLEDSAMYFCASYRLWSEAFFGQGTRLTVV.

This clonotype occurred many times. This chain uses TRBV9 with TRBJ1-5; TRBD1 matches 10 bases. Looked up from germline, CDR1 is SGDLS and CDR2 is YYNGEE. CDR3 size: 15 residues. Germline trimming cut 3 bases from V and 9 bases from J; bases unmatched to any gene: 9. The CDR3 here is CASSAGTGVTWPQHF. The CDR3 DNA sequence: TGTGCCAGCAGCGCCGGGACAGGGGTGACGTGGCCCCAGCATTTT.

The chain employs TRBV5-1 and TRBJ1-6, with D perhaps TRBD1 (6 bases). The V end lost 4 bases, the J end lost 7 bases, and 12 bases lay between the germline ends. This CDR3 has 14 amino acids. Germline loops: CDR1 SGHRS, CDR2 YFSETQ. The DNA of the CDR3 is TGCGCCAGCAGCCCCGGACAGCCGAATTCACCCCTCCACTTT. Amino acids: CASSPGQPNSPLHF.

This clonotype appeared many times. The chain uses TRBV12-3 or TRBV12-4 and TRBJ1-3; D is ambiguous. The V end was cut by 5 bases, the J end by 3 bases, with 11 bases between. The CDR3 is 14 residues long. The CDR3 spells CASSARRLGNTIYF. CDR3 bases: TGTGCCAGCAGTGCCAGACGGCTTGGAAACACCATATATTTT.